A selection of T cell receptor beta chains follows, all from one sample in a study of regulatory T cells in long-lasting Graves disease. TCRdb recomputed calls from the multiplex PCR reads with MiXCR, one row per CDR3 protein. The data hold some 370,000 distinct CDR3 sequences, with approximately 10% observed a single time. This sample also belongs to another study, concerning T cells in Graves' hyperthyroidism and ophthalmopathy.

Sequences were derived from peripheral blood mononuclear cells (PBMCs), sampled at new diagnosis, from a patient treated with antithyroid drugs. The receptors were gathered from a woman aged 18-35 years with Graves disease. CDR3s include the opening cysteine and the closing phenylalanine or tryptophan. D genes are given only for firm matches. A clone size is listed for some rows: how often the clone was seen (once, few, many), or a class if it is expanded.

d_gene	v_gene	j_gene	abundance	CDR3aa	CDR3nt
NA	TRBV27	TRBJ1-1	many	CASRTGKITTVDTEAFF	TGTGCCAGCAGGACGGGCAAAATTACGACTGTGGACACTGAAGCTTTCTTT
NA	TRBV28	TRBJ2-5	NA	CASLKGGGSFRETQYF	TGTGCCAGCCTAAAGGGGGGCGGGAGCTTTCGGGAGACCCAGTACTTC
NA	TRBV12-3/TRBV12-4	TRBJ2-1	NA	CASKPRSSYNEQFF	TGTGCCAGCAAACCCCGGAGCTCCTACAATGAGCAGTTCTTC
NA	TRBV15	TRBJ1-1	NA	CATSRFGQTEAFF	TGTGCCACCAGCAGGTTTGGGCAAACTGAAGCTTTCTTT
NA	TRBV20-1	TRBJ1-1	many	CSARSGRNTEAFF	TGCAGTGCTAGATCAGGGAGGAACACTGAAGCTTTCTTT
TRBD2	TRBV28	TRBJ2-1	many	CASSLAGGRNEQFF	TGTGCCAGCAGTTTAGCGGGAGGGCGCAATGAGCAGTTCTTC
TRBD1	TRBV19	TRBJ2-7	many	CASGTVSTHEQYF	TGTGCCAGTGGGACAGTTTCAACCCACGAGCAGTACTTC
TRBD1	TRBV24-1	TRBJ2-2	NA	CATSDAGQGGRDTGELFF	TGTGCCACCAGTGACGCAGGACAGGGAGGTCGGGACACCGGGGAGCTGTTTTTT
TRBD1	TRBV18	TRBJ2-7	many	CASSPIGATGTGPYEQYF	TGTGCCAGCTCACCCATTGGAGCGACCGGGACAGGGCCCTACGAGCAGTACTTC
TRBD2	TRBV20-1	TRBJ2-1	many	CSASGGNYNEQFF	TGCAGTGCTAGCGGGGGGAACTACAATGAGCAGTTCTTC
TRBD1	TRBV6-1	TRBJ1-2	many	CASSLGTDYGYTF	TGTGCCAGCAGCCTCGGGACAGACTATGGCTACACCTTC
NA	TRBV6-2/TRBV6-3	TRBJ2-7	NA	CASSYSMGVHYEQYF	TGTGCCAGCAGTTACTCGATGGGGGTGCACTACGAGCAGTACTTC
TRBD2	TRBV4-3	TRBJ2-7	NA	CASSWTSGRGDSYEQYF	TGCGCCAGCTCCTGGACTAGCGGCCGTGGGGACTCCTACGAGCAGTACTTC
TRBD1	TRBV6-1	TRBJ1-1	few	CASSRYSTGALNTEAFF	TGTGCCAGCAGTAGATACTCGACAGGGGCGTTGAACACTGAAGCTTTCTTT
NA	TRBV28	TRBJ1-2	many	CASSLTGWGNYGYTF	TGTGCCAGCAGTTTAACGGGTTGGGGTAACTATGGCTACACCTTC
NA	TRBV12-3/TRBV12-4	TRBJ1-2	many	CASSPLSREIWGYTF	TGTGCCAGCAGCCCCCTGAGCAGGGAGATTTGGGGCTACACCTTC
NA	TRBV9	TRBJ2-1	NA	CASSVGSSEIYYNEQFF	TGTGCCAGCAGCGTAGGGTCTAGCGAAATTTACTACAATGAGCAGTTCTTC
NA	TRBV12-3/TRBV12-4	TRBJ1-1	many	CASSQLRDTLWSLNTEAFF	TGTGCCAGCAGCCAACTCCGGGACACATTATGGTCGCTGAACACTGAAGCTTTCTTT
TRBD1	TRBV7-9	TRBJ1-1	many	CASSPTGGPTEAFF	TGTGCCAGCAGCCCTACAGGGGGGCCCACTGAAGCTTTCTTT
NA	TRBV28	TRBJ2-3	few	CASSAHSDGLSTDTQYF	TGTGCCAGCAGCGCCCACTCCGACGGCTTGAGCACAGATACGCAGTATTTT
NA	TRBV24-1	TRBJ2-5	once	CATSDSRTAIQETQYF	TGTGCCACCAGTGATTCACGGACAGCCATCCAAGAGACCCAGTACTTC
TRBD1	TRBV6-1	TRBJ2-7	many	CASQEDRVNEQYF	TGTGCCAGCCAAGAGGACAGGGTAAACGAGCAGTACTTC
NA	TRBV28	TRBJ2-1	few	CASRIGTLVYNEQFF	TGTGCCAGCAGGATCGGGACTCTCGTCTACAATGAGCAGTTCTTC
NA	TRBV20-1	TRBJ2-1	many	CSARDPGSWSNEQFF	TGCAGTGCTAGAGATCCGGGGAGTTGGTCGAATGAGCAGTTCTTC
TRBD1	TRBV7-9	TRBJ1-1	many	CASSGGQVNTEAFF	TGTGCCAGCAGTGGGGGACAGGTGAACACTGAAGCTTTCTTT
TRBD1	TRBV7-9	TRBJ1-5	many	CASSDRDQPQHF	TGTGCCAGCAGCGACAGGGATCAGCCCCAGCATTTT
NA	TRBV30	TRBJ2-3	many	CAWSSLGGTTDTQYF	TGTGCCTGGAGCTCACTGGGGGGAACCACAGATACGCAGTATTTT
TRBD1	TRBV7-8	TRBJ1-5	many	CASSPDRNQPQHF	TGTGCCAGCAGCCCGGACAGGAATCAGCCCCAGCATTTT
TRBD2	TRBV28	TRBJ2-1	many	CASTLAGMNLDNEQFF	TGTGCCAGCACCCTAGCGGGGATGAACCTTGACAATGAGCAGTTCTTC
TRBD2	TRBV2	TRBJ2-5	many	CASSEVRGQETQYF	TGTGCCAGCAGTGAAGTGCGGGGGCAAGAGACCCAGTACTTC
TRBD1	TRBV24-1	TRBJ2-5	many	CATSATQGAWESQYF	TGTGCCACCAGTGCTACACAGGGGGCGTGGGAATCCCAGTACTTC
TRBD2	TRBV5-4	TRBJ2-3	NA	CASSLRQGSGNTQYF	TGTGCCAGCAGCTTGAGGCAGGGAAGCGGGAATACGCAGTATTTT
NA	TRBV7-9	TRBJ2-6	NA	CASSTQGANVLTF	TGTGCCAGCAGCACACAGGGGGCCAACGTCCTGACTTTC
NA	TRBV2	TRBJ2-2	many	CASSEQVGRELFF	TGTGCCAGCAGTGAACAGGTGGGGAGGGAGCTGTTTTTT
NA	TRBV27	TRBJ1-1	NA	CASSYGLRAALNTEAFF	TGTGCCAGCAGTTACGGCCTCCGCGCGGCATTGAACACTGAAGCTTTCTTT
TRBD1	TRBV19	TRBJ1-1	few	CASSTGTDNTEAFF	TGTGCCAGTAGCACCGGGACAGATAACACTGAAGCTTTCTTT
NA	TRBV6-1	TRBJ2-4	NA	CASTEGVYNIQYF	TGTGCCAGCACCGAAGGCGTTTACAACATTCAGTACTTC
NA	TRBV20-1	TRBJ2-3	few	CSARDEPSPQYF	TGCAGTGCTAGAGATGAACCGTCTCCGCAGTATTTT
NA	TRBV20-1	TRBJ1-1	many	CRHGGMNTEAFF	TGCAGGCACGGGGGGATGAACACTGAAGCTTTCTTT
NA	TRBV7-6	TRBJ2-5	many	CASSLDRDTSHSEQETQYF	TGTGCCAGCAGCTTAGACCGGGACACATCACATTCGGAGCAAGAGACCCAGTACTTC
TRBD1	TRBV12-3/TRBV12-4	TRBJ1-2	many	CASSSGQGTIYGYTF	TGTGCCAGCAGTTCCGGACAGGGCACAATCTATGGCTACACCTTC
NA	TRBV7-2	TRBJ1-1	many	CASSPQVQNTEAFF	TGTGCCAGCAGCCCCCAGGTACAGAACACTGAAGCTTTCTTT
NA	TRBV5-8	TRBJ2-1	many	CASSQRANSYNEQFF	TGTGCCAGCAGCCAAAGAGCTAACTCCTACAATGAGCAGTTCTTC
TRBD2	TRBV7-2	TRBJ2-1	few	CASSQNPTSGDYNEQFF	TGTGCCAGCAGCCAGAATCCGACTAGCGGCGACTACAATGAGCAGTTCTTC
NA	TRBV9	TRBJ2-1	many	CASGGGARPKYNEQFF	TGTGCCAGCGGAGGGGGGGCACGGCCAAAATACAATGAGCAGTTCTTC
NA	TRBV6-2/TRBV6-3	TRBJ1-5	many	CASSPTGHQPQHF	TGTGCCAGCAGTCCAACAGGGCATCAGCCCCAGCATTTT
TRBD2	TRBV7-2	TRBJ2-5	many	CASSLGLAGVWETQYF	TGTGCCAGCAGCCTAGGACTAGCGGGAGTTTGGGAGACCCAGTACTTC
TRBD1	TRBV11-2	TRBJ2-5	many	CASSQDREFQETQYF	TGTGCCAGCAGCCAGGACAGGGAATTTCAAGAGACCCAGTACTTC
NA	TRBV5-1	TRBJ1-1	many	CASSHTTGRSGRKAFF	TGCGCCAGCAGCCATACTACCGGCAGATCGGGCCGGAAAGCTTTCTTT
TRBD1	TRBV19	TRBJ1-1	many	CASTGQGTSVEAFF	TGTGCCAGCACGGGACAGGGTACGTCCGTTGAAGCTTTCTTT
NA	TRBV6-1	TRBJ2-7	few	CASSPGPAYEQYF	TGTGCCAGCAGCCCAGGACCAGCCTACGAGCAGTACTTC
NA	TRBV12-3/TRBV12-4	TRBJ2-3	NA	CASSQDLGSLHSSTDTQYF	TGTGCCAGCAGCCAAGATCTAGGGTCCCTTCACTCTAGCACAGATACGCAGTATTTT
NA	TRBV12-3/TRBV12-4	TRBJ2-2	NA	CASSLGASFTGELFF	TGTGCCAGCAGTTTGGGGGCCAGCTTCACCGGGGAGCTGTTTTTT